There are a few counts of the clone carrying this TCR beta chain. The antigen is undetermined. A sample-barcoded 5' primer and a J-beta primer mix were used in a second PCR of roughly 7 to 11 cycles. Every individual sample yielded 2.5 million or more paired-end reads (each containing CDR3). TCRdb called the 5' RACE reads again in MiXCR, with one record for every CDR3 protein. The sample consists of approximately 880,000 distinct CDR3 sequences, around 49% of them appearing once. The data belong to a study of blood T cells in healthy people across ages. Study conclusions and caveats: Roughly linearly, TCR beta diversity per million T cells fell as age increased.

With 6 bases clipped from V and 3 bases from J, the junction kept 9 bases outside the gene matches. Germline V gene lookup returns CDR1 SQVTM and CDR2 ANQGSEA. The CDR3 has 14 residues. This chain uses TRBV29-1 with TRBJ1-2; TRBD1 aligns across 8 bases. Sequencing was carried out using blood. This TCR came from a man in his thirties or forties in good health. CDR3 DNA: TGCAGCGTCAAGACAGGGGTTCCCGACTATGGCTACACCTTC. Translating it yields CSVKTGVPDYGYTF.